These 14 T cell receptor beta chains came from one sample sequenced in a study of metastatic and nonmetastatic thyroid tumors. With MiXCR, TCRdb reprocessed the PCR reads. The table has just over 15,000 clones, 3.5% to 4.5% seen once; the top ten hold around 22%. Thyroid surgery had not been preceded by any treatment in any patient. The sequenced sample was tumor tissue. These receptors were obtained from a female donor with papillary thyroid cancer or a benign thyroid nodule (not recorded which). Some clones in this sample may be carry-over from other donors' samples.

The chain links TRBV18 to TRBJ1-2; TRBD1 aligns across 9 bases. This CDR3 is 13 amino acids long. J was trimmed by 5 bases and V by 3 bases; bases with no gene match: 1. Per germline, CDR1 KGHSH and CDR2 LQKENI. This CDR3 is CASSPDRGYGYTF. The CDR3 DNA reads as TGTGCCAGCTCACCCGACAGGGGGTATGGCTACACCTTC.

This chain connects TRBV6-2 or TRBV6-3 to TRBJ2-7, with 8 bases fitting TRBD2. Per germline, CDR1 MNHEY and CDR2 SVGEGT. The CDR3 sequence is 15 residues long. The trim removed 2 bases at V and 3 bases at J, leaving 6 bases unmatched. As DNA, the CDR3 is TGTGCCAGCAGTTACAGGGCGGGAGGTAACTACGAGCAGTACTTC. This codes for CASSYRAGGNYEQYF.

In regard to this clone: Its ends do not fully match the called genes, so a read error is possible. V gene TRBV28 combines with J gene TRBJ1-1; D not certain. Per the germline V gene, CDR1 is MDHEN and CDR2 is SYDVKM. The CDR3 consists of 12 residues. The CDR3 reads CDSRVGSTEAFF. The CDR3 nucleotides are TGTGACAGCAGAGTGGGGAGTACTGAAGCTTTCTTT.

The CDR3, as DNA: TGTGCCAGCAGTGAACTGACCGCCACCTACGAGCAGTACTTC. This codes for CASSELTATYEQYF. This chain uses TRBV6-1 with TRBJ2-7; no reliable D call. Trimming pared 2 bases from V and 2 bases from J, leaving 10 bases between. The CDR3 sequence is 14 residues long. Per germline, CDR1 MNHNS and CDR2 SASEGT.

The rearrangement links TRBV27 to TRBJ2-7; TRBD2 aligns across 14 bases. The length of the CDR3 is 16 residues. The germline CDR1 and CDR2 sequences are MNHEY and SMNVEV (reference sequence). The trim removed 4 bases at V and 7 bases at J, leaving 9 bases unmatched. This CDR3 is CASSSRLAGGAGEQYF. DNA of the CDR3: TGTGCCAGCAGTTCGCGACTAGCGGGAGGGGCGGGGGAGCAGTACTTC.

This clone was counted a few times. The rearrangement links TRBV6-1 to TRBJ2-1; TRBD1 might be the D (7 bases). This CDR3 has 14 amino acids. V was shortened by 6 bases and J by 5 bases, with 14 bases between the two germline ends. Germline loops: CDR1 MNHNS, CDR2 SASEGT. The CDR3 DNA follows: TGTGCCAGCAGAGCAGGGGGGTCCCACAATGAGCAGTTCTTC. Amino acids: CASRAGGSHNEQFF.

This clone was detected a few times. The V and J genes are TRBV28 and TRBJ2-3; no clear D. Germline loops: CDR1 MDHEN, CDR2 SYDVKM. V was cut by 6 bases and J by 4 bases, with 11 bases left in between. The CDR3 covers 13 residues. DNA of the CDR3: TGTGCCAGCAGACGAACTGGGGCAGATACGCAGTATTTT. It yields the protein CASRRTGADTQYF.

The table lists this clone with a few counts. The rearrangement links TRBV19 to TRBJ2-7; 7 positions match TRBD1. V gave up 5 bases and J gave up 4 bases; unmatched junction bases: 5. CDR1 and CDR2 (germline): LNHDA, SQIVND (reference sequence). The CDR3 extends over 13 amino acids. The CDR3 loop is CASSSGTEYEQYF. The CDR3 DNA is TGTGCCAGTAGTTCCGGGACAGAGTACGAGCAGTACTTC.

V gene TRBV7-2 combines with J gene TRBJ1-2; the D gene is possibly TRBD1 (5 bases). V was trimmed by 2 bases and J by 2 bases, leaving 12 bases between them. Per germline, CDR1 SGHTA and CDR2 FQGNSA. The CDR3 sequence is 15 residues long. CDR3 DNA: TGTGCCAGCAGCTTACAGGGCAGTTCAAACTATGGCTACACCTTC. Translated, it gives CASSLQGSSNYGYTF.

This clone has only a few counts. V gene TRBV6-4 combines with J gene TRBJ2-1; TRBD2 aligns across 10 bases. The CDR3 has 15 residues. Germline CDR1 is MRHNA and CDR2 is SNTAGT. Trimming cost V 0 bases and J 6 bases; bases outside gene matches: 2. CDR3 bases: TGTGCCAGCAGTGACTCAGCGGGAGGGCCCAATGAGCAGTTCTTC. Protein product: CASSDSAGGPNEQFF.

The rearrangement joins TRBV6-1 to TRBJ2-2; 7 bases are a match to TRBD1. Germline-derived CDR1 and CDR2 are MNHNS and SASEGT. This CDR3 comprises 13 residues. V trimming: 6 bases; J trimming: 9 bases; junction bases outside the gene matches: 7. CDR3 DNA: TGTGCCAGCAGGGGGGACAGTCACTGGGAGCTGTTTTTT. This codes for CASRGDSHWELFF.

The sample holds a few counts of this clone. V gene TRBV6-1 combines with J gene TRBJ2-3; TRBD1 matches at 9 bases. After removal of 5 bases from V and 1 base from J, the junction contained 10 bases not matched to a gene. This CDR3 is built from 17 residues. Germline V gene lookup returns CDR1 MNHNS and CDR2 SASEGT. The DNA for the CDR3 is TGTGCCAGCAGTACGACCTTCGGGGACAGGGGCACAGATACGCAGTATTTT. Its translation: CASSTTFGDRGTDTQYF.

This clone has only a few counts. V gene TRBV20-1 combines with J gene TRBJ2-1; 10 positions agree with TRBD2. Per the germline V gene, CDR1 is DFQATT and CDR2 is SNEGSKA (reference sequence). The CDR3 is made up of 14 amino acids. V shed 6 bases and J 7 bases; nucleotides not matched to a gene: 9. Here the CDR3 DNA reads TGCAGTGCCAGGATAGCGGGGGGCCTTAATGAGCAGTTCTTC. Its translation: CSARIAGGLNEQFF.

This clone has at least ten counts. This sequence joins TRBV10-1 and TRBJ1-1; D uncertain. The V gene lost 0 bases and the J gene lost 1 base, with 9 bases spanning the gap. The CDR3 totals 15 residues. Germline V lookup: CDR1 WNHNN, CDR2 SYGVQD (reference sequence). The CDR3 loop is CASSESLGRNTEAFF. The CDR3 nucleotides are TGCGCCAGCAGTGAGTCGTTGGGGAGGAACACTGAAGCTTTCTTT.